This T cell receptor beta chain was identified during a study of shared clonotypes between healthy human individuals. Trimming removed 6 bases at V and 2 bases at J, with 9 bases between. In germline, CDR1 is MNHEY, CDR2 SMNVEV (reference sequence). CDR3 size: 13 residues. The study separated CD4+ cells into CD45RA+ naive and CD45RA-negative memory subsets. Replicate PCRs run on sorted subsets employed approximately 0.2 ug DNA, approximately 30,000 T cell genomes. Sequencing was performed with immunoSEQ multiplex PCR; in TCRdb, only in-frame clones are kept and a portion is missing. This table has roughly 2.2 million clones, 93% appearing once.

V gene TRBV27 combines with J gene TRBJ2-3; D remains ambiguous. Sequenced: naive CD4+ T cells from PBMCs. Subset specified: CD45RA+ positively selected. The receptor's source is a young man in good health. Some clones in this sample may be carry-over from other donors' samples. DNA for the CDR3: TGTGCCAGCAGAAAGAGCTACACAGATACGCAGTATTTT. Translated, it gives CASRKSYTDTQYF.